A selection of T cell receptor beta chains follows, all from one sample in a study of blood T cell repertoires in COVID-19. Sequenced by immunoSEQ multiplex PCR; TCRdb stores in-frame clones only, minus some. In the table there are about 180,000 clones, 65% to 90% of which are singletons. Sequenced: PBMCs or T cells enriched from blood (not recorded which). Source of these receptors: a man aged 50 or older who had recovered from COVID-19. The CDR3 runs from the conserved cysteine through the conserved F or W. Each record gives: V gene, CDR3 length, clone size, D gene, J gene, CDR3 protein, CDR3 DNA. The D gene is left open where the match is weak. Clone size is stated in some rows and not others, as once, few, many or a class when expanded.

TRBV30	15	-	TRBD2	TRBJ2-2	CAWYPGLAATGELFF	TGTGCCTGGTATCCGGGACTAGCGGCCACCGGGGAGCTGTTTTTT
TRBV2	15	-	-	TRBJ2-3	CASSEGGVRTDTQYF	TGTGCCAGCAGTGAAGGGGGGGTTCGCACAGATACGCAGTATTTT
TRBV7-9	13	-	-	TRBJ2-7	CASSSPRVGEQYF	TGTGCCAGCAGCTCCCCTCGGGTGGGCGAGCAGTACTTC
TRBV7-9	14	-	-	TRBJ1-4	CASGHGATNEKLFF	TGTGCCAGCGGACATGGAGCAACTAATGAAAAACTGTTTTTT
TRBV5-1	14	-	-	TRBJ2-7	CASSFGQRAGEQYF	TGCGCCAGCAGCTTTGGGCAGCGGGCGGGTGAGCAGTACTTC
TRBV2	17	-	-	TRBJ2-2	CASREEQGRFFTGELFF	TGTGCCAGCAGGGAAGAACAGGGGAGGTTTTTCACCGGGGAGCTGTTTTTT
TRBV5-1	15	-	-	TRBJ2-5	CASSLEPETSGAQYF	TGCGCCAGCAGCTTGGAGCCTGAAACATCCGGGGCCCAGTACTTC
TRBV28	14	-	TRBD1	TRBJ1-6	CASNRGQANSPLHF	TGTGCCAGCAACAGGGGACAGGCGAATTCACCCCTCCACTTT
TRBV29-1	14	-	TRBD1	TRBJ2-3	CSVEPGGPTDTQYF	TGCAGCGTTGAGCCAGGGGGCCCCACAGATACGCAGTATTTT
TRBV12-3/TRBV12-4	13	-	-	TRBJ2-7	CASSLATVSEQYF	TGTGCCAGCAGTTTAGCCACGGTTTCCGAGCAGTACTTC
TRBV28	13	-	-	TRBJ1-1	CASSLGMNTEAFF	TGTGCCAGCAGTTTAGGCATGAACACTGAAGCTTTCTTT
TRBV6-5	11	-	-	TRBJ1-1	CASRLKWEAFF	TGTGCCAGCAGACTGAAGTGGGAAGCTTTCTTT
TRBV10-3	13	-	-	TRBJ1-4	CATGSGINEKLFF	TGTGCCACGGGCTCAGGGATTAATGAAAAACTGTTTTTT
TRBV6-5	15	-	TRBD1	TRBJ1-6	CASTYRGSYNSPLHF	TGTGCCAGCACCTACAGGGGCTCCTATAATTCACCCCTCCACTTT
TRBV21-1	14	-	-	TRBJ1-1	CASSKVGTNTEAFF	TGTGCCAGCAGCAAAGTTGGCACGAACACTGAAGCTTTCTTT
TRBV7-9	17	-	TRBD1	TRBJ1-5	CASSPGGTGISNQPQHF	TGTGCCAGCAGCCCGGGCGGGACAGGGATTAGCAATCAGCCCCAGCATTTT
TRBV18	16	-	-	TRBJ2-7	CASSPKSGGSSYEQYF	TGTGCCAGCTCACCAAAAAGTGGTGGGAGCTCCTACGAGCAGTACTTC
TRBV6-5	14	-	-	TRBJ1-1	CASSLDRINTEAFF	TGTGCCAGCAGTCTAGACAGAATCAACACTGAAGCTTTCTTT
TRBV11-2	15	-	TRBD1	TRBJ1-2	CASSSLGQGSYGYTF	TGTGCCAGCAGCTCCCTGGGACAGGGTAGCTATGGCTACACCTTC
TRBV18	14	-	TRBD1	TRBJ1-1	CASSREGANTEAFF	TGTGCCAGCTCCCGGGAGGGGGCGAACACTGAAGCTTTCTTT
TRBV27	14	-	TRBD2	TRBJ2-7	CASRMASGTYEQYF	TGTGCCAGCAGGATGGCTAGCGGTACCTACGAGCAGTACTTC
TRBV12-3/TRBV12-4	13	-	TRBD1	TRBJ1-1	CASSLVGTAEAFF	TGTGCCAGCAGTTTGGTCGGGACAGCTGAAGCTTTCTTT
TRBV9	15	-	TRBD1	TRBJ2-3	CASSEQGTGTDTQYF	TGTGCCAGCAGCGAACAGGGGACGGGCACAGATACGCAGTATTTT
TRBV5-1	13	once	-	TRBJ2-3	CASSRRSTDTQYF	TGCGCCAGCAGCCGGCGGTCAACAGATACGCAGTATTTT
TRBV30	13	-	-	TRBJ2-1	CAWSDGTSNEQFF	TGTGCCTGGAGTGATGGGACATCCAATGAGCAGTTCTTC
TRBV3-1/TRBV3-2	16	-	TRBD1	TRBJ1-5	CASSHPGQGVGQPQHF	TGTGCCAGCAGCCACCCCGGACAGGGGGTAGGGCAGCCCCAGCATTTT
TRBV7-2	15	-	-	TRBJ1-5	CASSLVSSDNQPQHF	TGTGCCAGCAGCTTAGTAAGCAGCGACAATCAGCCCCAGCATTTT
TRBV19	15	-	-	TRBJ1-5	CASSIVMTRGQPQHF	TGTGCCAGTAGTATAGTAATGACCCGCGGTCAGCCCCAGCATTTT
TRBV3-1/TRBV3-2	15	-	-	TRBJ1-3	CASSRGGTSGNTIYF	TGTGCCAGCAGCCGAGGGGGTACCTCTGGAAACACCATATATTTT
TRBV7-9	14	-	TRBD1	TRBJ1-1	CASSRTQGRTEAFF	TGTGCCAGCAGCAGAACACAGGGGCGGACTGAAGCTTTCTTT
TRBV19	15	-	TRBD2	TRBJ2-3	CASSSRGSGGDTQYF	TGTGCCAGTAGTTCCCGTGGTAGCGGGGGGGATACGCAGTATTTT
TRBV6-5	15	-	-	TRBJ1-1	CASSYPGVEDTEAFF	TGTGCCAGCAGCTACCCGGGAGTAGAGGACACTGAAGCTTTCTTT
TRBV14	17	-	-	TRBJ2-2	CASSQKLSLSNTGELFF	TGTGCCAGCAGCCAAAAACTATCCCTATCCAACACCGGGGAGCTGTTTTTT
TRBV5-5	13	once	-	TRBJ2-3	CASSLALSDTQYF	TGTGCCAGCAGCTTGGCCCTTTCAGATACGCAGTATTTT
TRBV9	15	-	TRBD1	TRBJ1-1	CASSTGQGRGTEAFF	TGTGCCAGCAGCACAGGACAGGGGAGGGGCACTGAAGCTTTCTTT
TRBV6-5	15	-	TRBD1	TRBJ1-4	CASRNPGQGIEKLFF	TGTGCCAGCCGGAATCCGGGACAGGGGATTGAAAAACTGTTTTTT
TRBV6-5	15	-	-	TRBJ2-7	CASNPTSGVLYEQYF	TGTGCCAGCAACCCGACGTCGGGGGTTCTATACGAGCAGTACTTC
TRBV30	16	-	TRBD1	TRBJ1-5	CAWSHRDRGYNQPQHF	TGTGCCTGGAGTCACCGGGACAGGGGGTATAATCAGCCCCAGCATTTT
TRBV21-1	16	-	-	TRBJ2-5	CASSKVRAGGGKTQYF	TGTGCCAGCAGCAAAGTAAGAGCGGGGGGCGGGAAGACCCAGTACTTC
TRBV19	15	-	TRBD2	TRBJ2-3	CASRLAGAAWDTQYF	TGTGCCAGTAGACTAGCGGGGGCCGCCTGGGATACGCAGTATTTT
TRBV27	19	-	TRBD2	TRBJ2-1	CASSLQMPAERGPYNEQFF	TGTGCCAGCAGTCTCCAGATGCCCGCGGAGCGGGGACCCTACAATGAGCAGTTCTTC
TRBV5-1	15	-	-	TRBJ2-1	CASSSIPGEGNEQFF	TGCGCCAGCAGCTCGATCCCAGGGGAAGGGAATGAGCAGTTCTTC
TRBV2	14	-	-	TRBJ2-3	CASSAGRMMDTQYF	TGTGCCAGCAGCGCGGGACGGATGATGGATACGCAGTATTTT
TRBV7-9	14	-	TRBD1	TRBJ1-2	CASSLGSTGGGYTF	TGTGCCAGCAGCTTAGGCTCCACAGGGGGAGGCTACACCTTC
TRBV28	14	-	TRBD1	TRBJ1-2	CASRGTGGGYGYTF	TGTGCCAGCAGGGGGACAGGGGGCGGCTATGGCTACACCTTC
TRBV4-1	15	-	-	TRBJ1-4	CASSQEPVPRGKLFF	TGCGCCAGCAGCCAAGAACCAGTTCCAAGAGGAAAACTGTTTTTT
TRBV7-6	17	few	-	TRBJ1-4	CASSLVLQGKTNEKLFF	TGTGCCAGCAGCTTAGTTCTGCAGGGGAAAACTAATGAAAAACTGTTTTTT
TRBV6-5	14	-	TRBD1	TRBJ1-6	CASNNRGKNSPLHF	TGTGCCAGCAACAACAGGGGAAAAAATTCACCCCTCCACTTT
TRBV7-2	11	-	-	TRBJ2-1	CASSLRNEQFF	TGTGCCAGCAGCCTTCGCAATGAGCAGTTCTTC